The rows below give T cell receptor beta chains drawn from one sample of a study of blood T cell repertoires in COVID-19. TCRdb's copy holds only in-frame clones and misses some; the assay was immunoSEQ multiplex PCR. The table has roughly 100,000 clones, 81% seen once. The sequencing input was peripheral blood. These receptors were taken from a man at least 80 years old with acute or convalescent COVID-19. CDR3s include the opening cysteine and the closing phenylalanine or tryptophan. The D gene is left open where the match is weak. Some rows mark clone size as missing; the rest say once, few, many or name a class of expanded clone.

v_call	j_call	clone_size	d_call	cdr3_nt	cdr3_aa
TRBV27	TRBJ1-6	.	TRBD1	TGTGCCAGCAGTTTTGTGACCACCGGGACAGCTTATCCCCTCCACTTT	CASSFVTTGTAYPLHF
TRBV7-9	TRBJ2-4	.	.	TGTGCCAGCAGCACCGACGGGGACATTCAGTACTTC	CASSTDGDIQYF
TRBV7-2	TRBJ1-6	.	.	TGTGCCAGCAGCTTACAGGCCTCCTATAATTCACCCCTCCACTTT	CASSLQASYNSPLHF
TRBV6-2/TRBV6-3	TRBJ1-1	.	TRBD1	TGTGCCAGCAGTCCAGGGACAGGGAGGACTTGGGACACTGAAGCTTTCTTT	CASSPGTGRTWDTEAFF
TRBV30	TRBJ2-7	.	.	TGTGCCTGGAGTTCAACAGGGTGGCAGTACTTC	CAWSSTGWQYF
TRBV9	TRBJ1-4	.	.	TGTGCCAGCAGCGTAGGAAACAGGGATAATGAAAAACTGTTTTTT	CASSVGNRDNEKLFF
TRBV5-4	TRBJ1-2	few	.	TGTGCCAGCAGCCGCGAAAGGGGTAACTATGGCTACACCTTC	CASSRERGNYGYTF
TRBV7-8	TRBJ1-2	once	TRBD1	TGTGCCAGCAGCTTGGGGACAGGGGTTAATGGCTACACCTTC	CASSLGTGVNGYTF
TRBV28	TRBJ2-5	.	TRBD1	TGTGCCAGCAGTTTTTCGCTAGGGACAGGGGTTCAAGAGACCCAGTACTTC	CASSFSLGTGVQETQYF
TRBV15	TRBJ2-2	.	TRBD2	TGTGCCACCAGCAGAGATAGACTAGCGGGAACCGGGGAGCTGTTTTTT	CATSRDRLAGTGELFF
TRBV7-2	TRBJ2-7	few	.	TGTGCCAGCAGCTTATCGCTAGCCAACTACGAGCAGTACTTC	CASSLSLANYEQYF
TRBV28	TRBJ1-4	.	.	TGTGCCAGCTCAATCGGGGGGACTCCCGAAAAACTGTTTTTT	CASSIGGTPEKLFF
TRBV29-1	TRBJ2-7	.	.	TGCAGCGTATGGACATCGACAGGAGCGAGCTCCTACGAGCAGTACTTC	CSVWTSTGASSYEQYF
TRBV2	TRBJ2-1	once	TRBD1	TGTGCCAGCAGTGAACAGGGGGCATACAATGAGCAGTTCTTC	CASSEQGAYNEQFF